Described below is a single T cell receptor (beta chain) sequence and its context. Its antigen is not known. This sample was included in a study of cytomegalovirus exposure and HLA in healthy donors. For the study at large: Around 85 million unique TCR sequences came from HLA-typed donors in an early release.

The germline V gene encodes CDR1 SGHTA and CDR2 FQGNSA. V gave up 2 bases and J gave up 4 bases, with 3 bases separating them. The CDR3 has 12 amino acids. Broader study findings: In vitro data verified three CMV-associated chains as specific for CMV antigens.

PCR involved 60 Vbeta and 13 Jbeta primers. Assay: immunoSEQ multiplex PCR; the TCRdb copy retains only in-frame clones and omits some. The repertoire has approximately 210,000 clones, about 80% of them found once; the top ten carry 6%. The sequenced material came from PBMCs. This clonotype was obtained from a man between 40 and 49 years old in good health and CMV-seropositive. This sequence joins TRBV7-2 and TRBJ2-1; D gene ambiguous. This CDR3 reads CASSLQYNEQFF. The CDR3 DNA reads as TGTGCCAGCAGCTTACAGTACAATGAGCAGTTCTTC.